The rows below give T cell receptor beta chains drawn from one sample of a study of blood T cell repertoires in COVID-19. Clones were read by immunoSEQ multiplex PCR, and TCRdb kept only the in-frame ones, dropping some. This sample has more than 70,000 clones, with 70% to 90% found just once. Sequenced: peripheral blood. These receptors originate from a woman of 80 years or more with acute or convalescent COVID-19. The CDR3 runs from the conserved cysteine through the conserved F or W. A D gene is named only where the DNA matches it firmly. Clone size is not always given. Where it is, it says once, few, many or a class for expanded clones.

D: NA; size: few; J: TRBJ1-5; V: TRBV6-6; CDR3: CASRPGPISNQPQHF; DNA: TGTGCCAGCAGGCCCGGTCCGATTAGCAATCAGCCCCAGCATTTT
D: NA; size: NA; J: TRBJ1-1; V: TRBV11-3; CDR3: CASSLESGSAYF; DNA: TGTGCCAGCAGCTTAGAGTCAGGTTCCGCCTATTTT
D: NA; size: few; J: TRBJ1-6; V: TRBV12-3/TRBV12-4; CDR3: CASSPGLYSPLHF; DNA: TGTGCCAGCAGCCCCGGTCTTTATTCACCCCTCCACTTT
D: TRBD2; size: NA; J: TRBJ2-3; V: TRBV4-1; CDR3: CASSQESGGPTDTQYF; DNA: TGCGCCAGCAGCCAAGAAAGCGGGGGACCCACAGATACGCAGTATTTT
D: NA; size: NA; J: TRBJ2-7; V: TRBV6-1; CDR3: CASSERRSYEQYF; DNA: TGTGCCAGCAGTGAGCGGCGGTCCTACGAGCAGTACTTC
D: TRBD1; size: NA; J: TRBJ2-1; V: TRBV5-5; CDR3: CASSSPGQESNEQFF; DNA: TGTGCCAGCAGCTCCCCGGGACAGGAGTCCAATGAGCAGTTCTTC
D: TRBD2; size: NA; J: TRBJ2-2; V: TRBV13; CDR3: CASSRLGRGAGELFF; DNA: TGTGCCAGCAGCCGCCTGGGGAGGGGCGCCGGGGAGCTGTTTTTT
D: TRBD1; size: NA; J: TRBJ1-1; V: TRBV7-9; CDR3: CASSFLTGAKAFF; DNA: TGTGCCAGCAGCTTCCTCACAGGGGCCAAAGCTTTCTTT
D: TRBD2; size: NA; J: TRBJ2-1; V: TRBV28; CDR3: CATRAGVTYNEQFF; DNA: TGTGCCACCAGAGCGGGGGTTACCTACAATGAGCAGTTCTTC
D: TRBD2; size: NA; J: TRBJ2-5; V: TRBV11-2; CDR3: CASSLGRTSGSQETQYF; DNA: TGTGCCAGCAGCTTAGGGAGGACTAGCGGGTCCCAAGAGACCCAGTACTTC
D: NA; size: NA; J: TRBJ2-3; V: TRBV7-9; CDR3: CASIGGLSTDTQYF; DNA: TGTGCCAGCATAGGGGGTCTTAGCACAGATACGCAGTATTTT
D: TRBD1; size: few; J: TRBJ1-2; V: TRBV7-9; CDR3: CASRPGDSYGYTF; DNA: TGTGCCAGCAGGCCCGGGGACAGCTATGGCTACACCTTC
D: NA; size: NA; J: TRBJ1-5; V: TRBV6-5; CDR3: CASSYSHIDQPQHF; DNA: TGTGCCAGCAGTTACTCTCACATCGATCAGCCCCAGCATTTT
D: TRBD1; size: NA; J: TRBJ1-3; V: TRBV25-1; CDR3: CASGDRGRSGNTIYF; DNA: TGTGCCAGCGGAGACAGGGGACGCTCTGGAAACACCATATATTTT
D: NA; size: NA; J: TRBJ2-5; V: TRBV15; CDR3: CATSRGGGETQYF; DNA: TGTGCCACCAGCAGAGGAGGGGGAGAGACCCAGTACTTC
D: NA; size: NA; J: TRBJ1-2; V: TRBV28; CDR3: CASTQRVGLSTYGYTF; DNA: TGTGCCAGCACCCAGAGGGTAGGGCTTTCAACTTATGGCTACACCTTC
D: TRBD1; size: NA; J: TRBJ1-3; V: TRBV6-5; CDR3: CASSYGTGQGNTIYF; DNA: TGTGCCAGCAGTTACGGGACAGGCCAGGGAAACACCATATATTTT
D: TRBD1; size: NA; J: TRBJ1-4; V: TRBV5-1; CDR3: CASSLTVQGNEKLFF; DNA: TGCGCCAGCAGCTTGACGGTACAGGGGAATGAAAAACTGTTTTTT
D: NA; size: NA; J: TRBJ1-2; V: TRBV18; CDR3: CASSPPGQFYGYTF; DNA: TGTGCCAGCTCACCACCAGGACAGTTCTATGGCTACACCTTC
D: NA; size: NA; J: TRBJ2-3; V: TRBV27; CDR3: CASSLGLPTDTQYF; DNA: TGTGCCAGCAGTTTAGGGCTACCCACAGATACGCAGTATTTT
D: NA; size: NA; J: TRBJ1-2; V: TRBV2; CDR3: CASSAGEKYGYTF; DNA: TGTGCCAGCAGCGCCGGAGAAAAATATGGCTACACCTTC
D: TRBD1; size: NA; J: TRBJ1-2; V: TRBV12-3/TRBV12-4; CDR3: CASSYGQGRGYTF; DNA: TGTGCCAGCAGTTACGGACAGGGACGGGGCTACACCTTC
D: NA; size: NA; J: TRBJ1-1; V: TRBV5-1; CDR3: CASSLEGPGNTEAFF; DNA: TGCGCCAGCAGCTTAGAGGGCCCCGGGAACACTGAAGCTTTCTTT
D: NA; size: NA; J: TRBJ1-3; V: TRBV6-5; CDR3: CASSYSNRDNTIYF; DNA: TGTGCCAGCAGTTACTCAAACAGGGATAACACCATATATTTT
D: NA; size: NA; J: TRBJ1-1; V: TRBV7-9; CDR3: CASSGGGGQGGGSIF; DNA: TGTGCCAGCAGCGGTGGAGGTGGGCAAGGGGGTGGGAGTATCTTT
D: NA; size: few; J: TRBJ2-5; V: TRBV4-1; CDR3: CASSQPLGGETQYF; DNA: TGCGCCAGCAGCCAACCTCTTGGAGGGGAGACCCAGTACTTC